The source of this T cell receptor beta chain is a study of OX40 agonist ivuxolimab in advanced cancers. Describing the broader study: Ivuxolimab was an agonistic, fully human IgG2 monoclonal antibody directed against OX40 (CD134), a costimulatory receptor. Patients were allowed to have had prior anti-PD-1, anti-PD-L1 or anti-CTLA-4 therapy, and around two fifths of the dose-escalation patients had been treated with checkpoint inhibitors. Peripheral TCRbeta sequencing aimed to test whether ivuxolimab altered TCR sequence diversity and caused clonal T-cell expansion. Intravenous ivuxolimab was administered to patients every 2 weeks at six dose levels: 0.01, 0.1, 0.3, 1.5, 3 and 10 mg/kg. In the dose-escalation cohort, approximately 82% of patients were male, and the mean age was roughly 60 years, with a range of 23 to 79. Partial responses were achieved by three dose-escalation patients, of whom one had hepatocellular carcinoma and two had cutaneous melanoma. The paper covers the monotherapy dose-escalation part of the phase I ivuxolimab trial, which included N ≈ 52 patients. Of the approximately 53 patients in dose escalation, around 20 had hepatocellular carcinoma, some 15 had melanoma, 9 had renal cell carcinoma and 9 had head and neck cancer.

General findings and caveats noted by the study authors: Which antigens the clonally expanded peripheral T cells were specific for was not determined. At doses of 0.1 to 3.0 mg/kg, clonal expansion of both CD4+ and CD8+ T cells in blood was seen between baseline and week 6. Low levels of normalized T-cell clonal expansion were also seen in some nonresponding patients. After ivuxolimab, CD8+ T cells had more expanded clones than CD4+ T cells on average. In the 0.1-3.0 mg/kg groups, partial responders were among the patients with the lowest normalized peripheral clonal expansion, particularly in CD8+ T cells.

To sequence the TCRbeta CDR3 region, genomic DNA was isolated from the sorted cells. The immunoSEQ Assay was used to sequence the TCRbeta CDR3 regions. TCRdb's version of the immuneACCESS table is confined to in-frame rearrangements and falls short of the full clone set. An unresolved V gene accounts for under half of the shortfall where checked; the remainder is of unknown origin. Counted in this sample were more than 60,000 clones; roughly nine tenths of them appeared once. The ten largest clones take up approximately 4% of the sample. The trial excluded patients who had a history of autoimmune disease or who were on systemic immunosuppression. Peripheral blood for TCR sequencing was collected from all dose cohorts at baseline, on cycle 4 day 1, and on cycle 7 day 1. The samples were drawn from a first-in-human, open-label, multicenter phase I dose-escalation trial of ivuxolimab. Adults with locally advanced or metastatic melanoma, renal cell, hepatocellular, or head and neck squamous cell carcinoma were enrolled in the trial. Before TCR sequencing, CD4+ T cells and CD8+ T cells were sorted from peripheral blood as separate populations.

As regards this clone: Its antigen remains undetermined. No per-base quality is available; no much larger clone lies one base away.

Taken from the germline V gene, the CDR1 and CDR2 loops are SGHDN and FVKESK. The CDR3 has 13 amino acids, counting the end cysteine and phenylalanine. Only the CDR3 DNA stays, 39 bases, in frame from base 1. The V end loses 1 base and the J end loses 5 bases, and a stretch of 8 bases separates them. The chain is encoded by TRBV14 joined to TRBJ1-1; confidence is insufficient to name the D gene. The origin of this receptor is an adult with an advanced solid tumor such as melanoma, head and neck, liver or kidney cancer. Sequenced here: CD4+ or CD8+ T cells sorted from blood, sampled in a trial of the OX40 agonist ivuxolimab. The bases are TGTGCCAGCAGCCAAGGTCGGGGTACTGAAGCTTTCTTT. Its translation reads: CASSQGRGTEAFF. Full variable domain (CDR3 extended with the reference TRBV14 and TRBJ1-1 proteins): EAGVTQFPSHSVIEKGQTVTLRCDPISGHDNLYWYRRVMGKEIKFLLHFVKESKQDESGMPNNRFLAERTGGTYSTLKVQPAELEDSGVYFCASSQGRGTEAFFGQGTRLTVV.